This is a list of T cell receptor beta chains from one sample in a study of blood T cell repertoires in COVID-19. The protocol was immunoSEQ multiplex PCR, while the TCRdb copy is restricted to in-frame clones and leaves out a portion. Among 200,000 to 300,000 clones, approximately 86% were seen once, and the ten largest hold approximately 3.5%. Sequencing was carried out using PBMCs or T cells enriched from blood (not recorded which). Every receptor here comes from a middle-aged woman with acute COVID-19. The CDR3 runs from the conserved cysteine through the conserved F or W. A D gene is named only where the DNA matches it firmly. A clone size is listed for some rows: how often the clone was seen (once, few, many), or a class if it is expanded.

>TRBV28|11|NA|NA|TRBJ1-1
CASGRGTEAFF
TGTGCCAGCGGAAGGGGAACTGAAGCTTTCTTT
>TRBV5-1|13|NA|NA|TRBJ2-3
CASRRLFTDTQYF
TGCGCCAGCAGGAGGCTTTTCACAGATACGCAGTATTTT
>TRBV12-3/TRBV12-4|13|NA|TRBD2|TRBJ2-5
CAIRRTRGETQYF
TGTGCCATAAGAAGGACTAGAGGAGAGACCCAGTACTTC
>TRBV12-3/TRBV12-4|12|once|NA|TRBJ1-1
CASSTWTGEAFF
TGTGCCAGCAGTACCTGGACTGGGGAAGCTTTCTTT
>TRBV14|17|NA|TRBD1|TRBJ2-2
CASSRRDRETNTGELFF
TGTGCCAGCAGCCGGAGGGACAGGGAGACGAACACCGGGGAGCTGTTTTTT
>TRBV5-1|15|NA|TRBD2|TRBJ2-1
CASSLASGRFDEQFF
TGCGCCAGCAGCTTGGCGAGCGGGAGATTCGATGAGCAGTTCTTC
>TRBV19|13|NA|NA|TRBJ1-5
CASTENSNQPQHF
TGTGCCAGTACCGAGAATAGCAATCAGCCCCAGCATTTT
>TRBV7-9|18|NA|TRBD1|TRBJ1-4
CASSFGQVATLANEKLFF
TGTGCCAGCAGCTTCGGACAGGTGGCTACTTTAGCTAATGAAAAACTGTTTTTT
>TRBV11-2|14|NA|NA|TRBJ1-2
CASSSSGSPEGYTF
TGTGCCAGCAGCTCCTCGGGTTCCCCTGAGGGCTACACCTTC
>TRBV19|12|NA|NA|TRBJ1-5
CASSIGRQPQHF
TGTGCCAGTAGTATCGGCAGGCAGCCCCAGCATTTT
>TRBV13|16|NA|TRBD2|TRBJ2-2
CASSLAGGPSTGELFF
TGTGCCAGCAGCTTGGCGGGAGGGCCGAGCACCGGGGAGCTGTTTTTT
>TRBV5-4|17|few|TRBD2|TRBJ2-1
CASSVFGTSGTYNEQFF
TGTGCCAGCAGCGTTTTTGGGACTAGCGGGACCTACAATGAGCAGTTCTTC
>TRBV15|16|few|TRBD2|TRBJ2-1
CATSEALSGSTNEQFF
TGTGCCACCAGCGAGGCGCTTAGCGGGAGTACCAATGAGCAGTTCTTC
>TRBV7-8|14|NA|TRBD1|TRBJ2-7
CASSLTGGVYEQYF
TGTGCCAGCAGCTTGACAGGGGGTGTCTACGAGCAGTACTTC
>TRBV10-3|13|NA|NA|TRBJ2-7
CAIAGRETYEQYF
TGTGCCATCGCAGGACGGGAGACCTACGAGCAGTACTTC
>TRBV4-1|15|NA|NA|TRBJ2-7
CASSQSDTKTYEQYF
TGCGCCAGCAGCCAATCGGACACCAAAACCTACGAGCAGTACTTC
>TRBV6-5|13|NA|TRBD1|TRBJ1-4
CASSRQGGEKLFF
TGTGCCAGCAGCAGACAGGGGGGTGAAAAACTGTTTTTT
>TRBV15|15|NA|NA|TRBJ2-1
CATSRGRTAYNEQFF
TGTGCCACCAGCAGAGGCAGGACTGCCTACAATGAGCAGTTCTTC